This TCR beta chain was identified in a study of T cell repertoires in cytomegalovirus infection. MiXCR was run by TCRdb on the reads, yielding one entry per CDR3 protein. This sample has 250,000 to 300,000 distinct CDR3 sequences, with approximately 22% found just once. The V gene's germline CDR1 is DFQATT and CDR2 SNEGSKA (reference sequence). Trimming removed 1 base at V and 0 bases at J, with 10 bases between. The CDR3 loop spans 15 amino acids. Notes on this clonotype: Its antigen is as yet unknown.

Study-wide results and limits: HLA-C-restricted CMV-specific TCR beta clonotypes prevailed in the ex vivo response.

The chain links TRBV20-1 to TRBJ1-5; D unresolved. The source of this sequence is a human donor in good health (CMV status not recorded). Some clones in this sample may be carry-over from other donors' samples. The sample in question was cultured PBMCs, obtained from culture after CMV antigen stimulation. This CDR3 reads CSARVDGNSNQPQHF. CDR3 coding DNA: TGCAGTGCTAGAGTGGACGGTAATAGCAATCAGCCCCAGCATTTT.